The 26 T cell receptor beta chains reported below all come from one sample, sequenced in a study of T cell responses to AZD1222 COVID-19 vaccine (dated by TCRdb to the early 2020s). The time point label corresponds to: about 28 days (+/-7) after the second vaccine dose. Library method: the immunoSEQ multiplex PCR assay. As stored in TCRdb, this immuneACCESS dataset retains in-frame rearrangements with V and J assigned. A fraction of the clones does not appear; measured against another copy, unresolved V genes explain less than half of the discrepancy, and the remainder lacks a known reason. In this sample the table shows about 120,000 clones, 88% of which occur a single time. The ten largest clones capture 3.5% of the sample. The sequences come from peripheral blood, collected 28 days after the second AZD1222 dose. These receptors were obtained from an adult who received the AZD1222 COVID-19 vaccine.

The chain employs TRBV3-1 (or the pseudogene TRBV3-2) and TRBJ1-5; no clear D gene. The CDR3 is 19 residues long. V lost 2 bases and J lost 1, with 21 bases in between. Germline loops: CDR1 LGHDT, CDR2 YNNKEL (reference sequence). CDR3 bases: TGTGCCAGCAGCCAACTCTTTCCCTCGCCTTACTCCAGCAATCAGCCCCAGCATTTT. Protein sequence: CASSQLFPSPYSSNQPQHF.

The chain links TRBV4-3 to TRBJ1-4; the match to TRBD1 covers 7 bases. Germline assignment: CDR1 LGHNA and CDR2 YSLEER. CDR3 length: 15 amino acids. The trim removed 0 bases at V and 2 bases at J, leaving 0 bases unmatched. In DNA form, the CDR3 reads TGCGCCAGCAGCCAAGACAGGGGGACTAATGAAAAACTGTTTTTT. This gives the protein CASSQDRGTNEKLFF.

This clone has just a few counts. The chain links TRBV9 to TRBJ1-2, with 8 nucleotides matching TRBD1. The V gene end was trimmed by 2 bases and the J gene end by 6 bases; junction bases not matched to a gene: 6. This CDR3 is 14 amino acids long. The germline V gene has CDR1 SGDLS and CDR2 YYNGEE. This chain's CDR3 is CASSVNRGMDGYTF. The CDR3 region has the DNA TGTGCCAGCAGCGTCAACAGGGGGATGGATGGCTACACCTTC. Variable domain in full (rest from reference TRBV9 and TRBJ1-2): DSGVTQTPKHLITATGQRVTLRCSPRSGDLSVYWYQQSLDQGLQFLIQYYNGEERAKGNILERFSAQQFPDLHSELNLSSLELGDSALYFCASSVNRGMDGYTFGSGTRLTVV.

The table lists this clone with a few counts. V is TRBV5-4 and J is TRBJ1-2; 8 bases are shared with TRBD1. Germline V lookup: CDR1 SGHNT, CDR2 YYREEE (reference sequence). This CDR3 comprises 13 residues. J lost 7 bases, V lost 4 bases, and 6 bases had no gene match. The CDR3 loop reads CASSPDRVSGYTF. CDR3 sequence (DNA): TGTGCCAGCAGCCCGGACAGGGTGAGTGGCTACACCTTC.

The chain recombines TRBV18 with TRBJ2-7; no reliable D call. There are 11 residues in the CDR3. V shed 3 bases and J shed 5 bases, with 5 bases lying between them. The V gene's germline CDR1 is KGHSH and CDR2 LQKENI. CDR3 coding DNA: TGTGCCAGCTCACCGAGCGACGAGCAGTACTTC. This codes for CASSPSDEQYF.

The chain carries TRBV24-1 and TRBJ1-2, with D tentatively TRBD1 (6 bases). With 6 bases removed from V and 4 bases from J, the gap between germline ends came to 17 bases. Germline lookup yields CDR1 KGHDR and CDR2 SFDVKD. The CDR3 runs 15 residues. CDR3 coding DNA: TGTGCCACCAGTCGGGTGCCAGGGGCCACCTATGGCTACACCTTC. This gives the protein CATSRVPGATYGYTF.

The chain joins TRBV4-2 to TRBJ2-2; no clear D. There are 13 residues in the CDR3. The germline V gene has CDR1 LGHNA and CDR2 YNFKEQ. With 4 bases removed from V and 3 bases from J, the gap between germline ends came to 6 bases. DNA for the CDR3: TGTGCCAGCAGCCTCCCCGACACCGGGGAGCTGTTTTTT. Its protein is CASSLPDTGELFF.

This sequence joins TRBV18 and TRBJ2-7; no definite D call. Germline CDR1 and CDR2: KGHSH and LQKENI. The CDR3 consists of 14 residues. V was shortened by 1 base and J by 3 bases, with 10 bases between the two germline ends. CDR3 sequence: CASSPLPWDYEQYF. Written as DNA, the CDR3 is TGTGCCAGCTCACCACTCCCCTGGGACTACGAGCAGTACTTC.

The gene calls are TRBV30 and TRBJ1-6; a weak D match, TRBD1 (5 bases). CDR3 size: 15 residues. Germline V gene data show CDR1 as GTSNPN and CDR2 as SVGIG (reference sequence). V gave up 2 bases and J gave up 1 base, with 9 bases separating them. The CDR3 sequence is CAWSRGRSYNSPLHF. The CDR3 DNA reads TGTGCCTGGAGTAGGGGCAGGTCCTATAATTCACCCCTCCACTTT.

This clone was counted a few times. V is TRBV5-6 and J is TRBJ2-2, with TRBD1 identical over 8 bases. V shed 2 bases, J shed 5 bases, and the junction held 5 bases outside the gene matches. The CDR3 runs to 15 residues. Germline V gene data show CDR1 as SGHDT and CDR2 as YYEEEE. The CDR3 spells CASSFGTGVTGELFF. CDR3 DNA: TGTGCCAGCAGCTTCGGGACAGGTGTGACCGGGGAGCTGTTTTTT.

The CDR3 DNA sequence: TGTGCCAGCAGCTTTTGGGGATTGGGTGGCTACACCTTC. Its protein is CASSFWGLGGYTF. V usage is TRBV7-3 and J usage is TRBJ1-2; D gene uncertain. Per the germline V gene, CDR1 is SGHTA and CDR2 is FQGTGA. The CDR3 runs 13 residues. With 3 bases removed from V and 7 bases from J, the gap between germline ends came to 12 bases.

This clone turned up a few times. This sequence joins TRBV9 and TRBJ1-1; D not resolved. CDR1 SGDLS and CDR2 YYNGEE come from the germline V gene. The V gene lost 0 bases and the J gene lost 2 bases, with 5 bases spanning the gap. There are 13 residues in the CDR3. CDR3 sequence: CASSVGTNTEAFF. The CDR3 bases are TGTGCCAGCAGCGTAGGCACTAACACTGAAGCTTTCTTT.

The gene calls are TRBV28 and TRBJ1-5; TRBD1 might be the D (6 bases). Trimming cost V 2 bases and J 6 bases, with 11 bases left between them. Germline CDR1 reads MDHEN; CDR2 reads SYDVKM. The CDR3 contains 14 residues. CDR3 amino acids: CASSLRQDTQPQHF. The DNA for the CDR3 is TGTGCCAGCAGTTTAAGACAGGATACTCAGCCCCAGCATTTT.

This clone was counted a single time. V usage is TRBV24-1 and J usage is TRBJ2-1; TRBD2 matches at 8 bases. Germline V gives CDR1 KGHDR, CDR2 SFDVKD. The CDR3 sequence is 13 residues long. V was pared by 0 bases and J by 10 bases, with 1 base of the junction left unmatched. The CDR3: CATSDLSGREQFF. The CDR3 bases are TGTGCCACCAGTGATTTGAGCGGGAGAGAGCAGTTCTTC.

Regarding this clone: At one boundary the junction diverges from the germline segment, which might be a read error. This chain uses TRBV9 with TRBJ1-6; 7 bases are a match to TRBD1. The CDR3 is made up of 16 amino acids. The germline CDR1 and CDR2 sequences are SGDLS and YYNGEE. Here the CDR3 DNA reads TGTACCAGCAGCGCAACCAGGGGGAAACCTGATTCACCCCTCCACTTT. This sequence encodes CTSSATRGKPDSPLHF.

The chain recombines TRBV4-1 with TRBJ1-2; no firm D call. Per germline, CDR1 MGHRA and CDR2 YSYEKL. Between the trimmed V and J ends, which lost 1 base and 4 bases, there was a span of 7 bases. The CDR3 contains 13 residues. The CDR3 is CASSQAGSYGYTF. CDR3 DNA: TGCGCCAGCAGCCAAGCGGGCAGCTATGGCTACACCTTC.

The chain combines TRBV13 with TRBJ1-6; D unclear. Per the germline V gene, CDR1 is PRHDT and CDR2 is FYEKMQ (reference sequence). CDR3 length equals 14 residues. Trimming stripped 5 bases from V and 8 bases from J, with 13 bases between. CDR3 residues: CASSTRRRDSPLHF. DNA for the CDR3: TGTGCCAGCAGCACACGCAGGAGGGATTCACCCCTCCACTTT.

This clone was seen only once. This rearrangement joins TRBV12-3 or TRBV12-4 to TRBJ2-7, with a weak D call TRBD1 (6 bases). The germline V and J ends were trimmed by 3 bases and 2 bases, with 8 bases remaining between them. The CDR3 sequence is 13 residues long. CDR3 region: CASSLGAAYEQYF. Here the CDR3 DNA reads TGTGCCAGCAGTTTGGGGGCAGCCTACGAGCAGTACTTC.

The rearrangement joins TRBV12-3 or TRBV12-4 to TRBJ2-2; the D call may be TRBD1 or TRBD2 (5 bases each). The CDR3 spans 13 residues. The V and J ends lost 11 bases and 4 bases respectively, with 14 bases between them. CDR3 nucleotide sequence: TGTGCCGGGGCTGAGGGGAGCACCGGGGAGCTGTTTTTT. It codes for CAGAEGSTGELFF.

The chain is built from TRBV5-1 and TRBJ2-7; the D gene is possibly TRBD1 (5 bases). Deletions cut 0 bases from V and 5 bases from J, with 12 bases between. The CDR3 runs to 14 residues. CDR1 SGHRS and CDR2 YFSETQ come from the germline V gene. This CDR3 is CASSLGGRENEQYF. CDR3 in DNA: TGCGCCAGCAGCTTGGGGGGCAGGGAAAACGAGCAGTACTTC.

The genes are TRBV6-6 and TRBJ2-7; tentative D call: TRBD2 (6 bases). Trimming removed 7 bases at V and 0 bases at J, with 13 bases between. The CDR3 is 14 amino acids. Germline lookup yields CDR1 MNHNY and CDR2 SVGAGI (reference sequence). The CDR3 spells CASKESGVSYEQYF. The CDR3 nucleotides read TGTGCCAGCAAGGAGTCGGGAGTCTCCTACGAGCAGTACTTC.

This rearrangement joins TRBV7-8 to TRBJ1-1; 8 nucleotides agree with TRBD1. With V trimmed by 2 bases and J by 3 bases, 2 bases remained unmatched. The CDR3 consists of 14 residues. From germline, CDR1 is SGHVS and CDR2 FQNEAQ. The CDR3 DNA follows: TGTGCCAGCAGCTTAACAGGGGGGCACACTGAAGCTTTCTTT. As protein: CASSLTGGHTEAFF.

The rearrangement uses TRBV15 and TRBJ1-4; D uncertain. This CDR3 spans 15 amino acids. Germline values: CDR1 LNHNV, CDR2 YYDKDF (reference sequence). V lost 0 bases and J 8 bases, leaving 13 bases between the germline ends. The CDR3 reads CATSRDMSFPEKLFF. As DNA, the CDR3 is TGTGCCACCAGCAGAGATATGTCCTTCCCCGAAAAACTGTTTTTT.

The V gene is TRBV6-2 or TRBV6-3, the J gene TRBJ1-1; the D gene is possibly TRBD1 (5 bases). The germline CDR1 and CDR2 sequences are MNHEY and SVGEGT. The CDR3 runs 11 residues. V lost 6 bases, J lost 7 bases, and 9 bases lay in between. CDR3 DNA: TGTGCCAGCAGCGCAGGGTTTGAAGCTTTCTTT. Protein: CASSAGFEAFF.

The chain joins TRBV12-3 or TRBV12-4 to TRBJ2-1; D may match TRBD1 or TRBD2 (5 bases each). V was pared by 5 bases and J by 7 bases, with 12 bases between. The CDR3 spans 13 residues. CDR3 nucleotides: TGTGCCAGCAGTCCGGGACGGGGTAATGAGCAGTTCTTC. The encoded protein is CASSPGRGNEQFF.

The genes are TRBV2 and TRBJ1-2, with D possibly being TRBD1 (5 bases). Trimming cost V 8 bases and J 5 bases, with 12 bases left between them. Per the germline V gene, CDR1 is SNHLY and CDR2 is FYNNEI. This CDR3 has 12 residues. DNA of the CDR3: TGTGCCAGCGGTCAGGGTGTTTATGGCTACACCTTC. It codes for CASGQGVYGYTF. Full variable domain (missing parts from reference TRBV2 and TRBJ1-2): EPEVTQTPSHQVTQMGQEVILRCVPISNHLYFYWYRQILGQKVEFLVSFYNNEISEKSEIFDDQFSVERPDGSNFTLKIRSTKLEDSAMYFCASGQGVYGYTFGSGTRLTVV.